The rows below give T cell receptor beta chains drawn from one sample of a study of cytomegalovirus exposure and HLA in healthy donors. The method was immunoSEQ multiplex PCR; TCRdb's version includes in-frame clones alone and lacks a portion of them. The sample lists 250,000 to 350,000 clones, 86% seen once, with 3.5% to 4% in the top ten. Sequenced sample: PBMCs. The receptor set was obtained from a man aged 35 to 55 in good health and CMV-seropositive. Both conserved end residues are part of each CDR3. Each record gives: V gene, clone size, J gene, D gene, CDR3 protein, CDR3 DNA. A D gene is named only where the DNA matches it firmly. Clone size is given for some rows only: seen once, a few or many times, or a class if the clone is expanded.

>TRBV5-1|few|TRBJ2-7|-
CASSLSGTNNEQYF
TGCGCCAGCAGCTTATCCGGGACAAATAACGAGCAGTACTTC
>TRBV7-3|-|TRBJ2-3|-
CASSSQRGTDTQYF
TGTGCCAGCAGCTCTCAGCGGGGCACAGATACGCAGTATTTT
>TRBV4-1|-|TRBJ2-1|TRBD2
CASSQFGQTSGRVGVNEQFF
TGCGCCAGCAGCCAATTCGGTCAGACTAGCGGGAGGGTGGGGGTGAATGAGCAGTTCTTC
>TRBV7-9|-|TRBJ2-2|-
CASSPTGTGELFF
TGTGCCAGCAGCCCTACGGGGACCGGGGAGCTGTTTTTT
>TRBV6-1|-|TRBJ2-5|-
CASSSPLETQYF
TGTGCCAGCAGTTCCCCTTTAGAGACCCAGTACTTC
>TRBV7-3|-|TRBJ2-4|-
CASSQDTLAKNIQYF
TGTGCCAGCAGCCAGGACACTTTAGCCAAAAACATTCAGTACTTC
>TRBV9|-|TRBJ1-2|TRBD1
CASNPTGVINYGYTF
TGTGCCAGCAACCCGACAGGGGTGATTAACTATGGCTACACCTTC
>TRBV6-4|-|TRBJ2-3|TRBD2
CASSAGTSSHGADTQYF
TGTGCCAGCAGTGCGGGGACTAGCAGCCACGGGGCAGATACGCAGTATTTT
>TRBV7-9|-|TRBJ2-1|TRBD1
CASSRPGQGGYNEQFF
TGTGCCAGCAGCCGGCCGGGACAGGGAGGATACAATGAGCAGTTCTTC
>TRBV25-1|-|TRBJ2-7|-
CASSEYRGSYEQYF
TGTGCCAGCAGTGAATATAGGGGCTCCTACGAGCAGTACTTC
>TRBV18|-|TRBJ1-4|TRBD1
CASSTDRGEKLFF
TGTGCCAGCTCTACGGACAGGGGAGAAAAACTGTTTTTT
>TRBV7-3|-|TRBJ1-1|-
CASSRVNTEAFF
TGTGCCAGCAGTCGAGTGAACACTGAAGCTTTCTTT
>TRBV6-5|-|TRBJ2-7|-
CASSFSGAYEQYF
TGTGCCAGCAGTTTCTCCGGAGCCTACGAGCAGTACTTC
>TRBV7-9|-|TRBJ2-1|TRBD2
CASSFLAGVYEQFF
TGTGCCAGCAGCTTTCTAGCGGGAGTCTATGAGCAGTTCTTC
>TRBV27|-|TRBJ1-1|-
CASSLWEGHTEAFF
TGTGCCAGCAGTTTATGGGAGGGCCACACTGAAGCTTTCTTT
>TRBV4-1|-|TRBJ1-1|-
CASSPLLWWTEAFF
TGCGCCAGCAGCCCCCTCCTATGGTGGACTGAAGCTTTCTTT
>TRBV7-3|-|TRBJ1-1|TRBD1
CASSKGTGVEAFF
TGTGCCAGCAGCAAAGGGACAGGGGTAGAAGCTTTCTTT
>TRBV2|-|TRBJ2-1|-
CASSEQGQVGNEQFF
TGTGCCAGCAGTGAACAGGGGCAAGTAGGCAATGAGCAGTTCTTC
>TRBV5-1|-|TRBJ2-7|TRBD2
CASSLASGGPYEQYF
TGCGCCAGCAGCTTGGCTAGCGGGGGCCCCTACGAGCAGTACTTC
>TRBV4-2|-|TRBJ2-7|-
CASSPRASYEQYF
TGTGCCAGCAGCCCGCGCGCTTCCTACGAGCAGTACTTC
>TRBV27|-|TRBJ2-7|TRBD1
CASSTGTEYEQYF
TGTGCCAGCAGCACCGGGACAGAATACGAGCAGTACTTC
>TRBV11-3|few|TRBJ1-1|-
CASSLLTAEAFF
TGTGCCAGCAGCCTTCTCACGGCTGAAGCTTTCTTT
>TRBV28|-|TRBJ2-1|-
CASSTQLKNEQFF
TGTGCCAGCAGTACCCAACTAAAGAATGAGCAGTTCTTC
>TRBV29-1|-|TRBJ2-3|-
CSVVSPADTQYF
TGCAGCGTTGTAAGTCCGGCAGATACGCAGTATTTT
>TRBV5-6|-|TRBJ1-4|TRBD1
CASSAQGVPTNEKLFF
TGTGCCAGCAGCGCACAGGGGGTCCCAACTAATGAAAAACTGTTTTTT
>TRBV10-1|-|TRBJ2-1|-
CASSEYRSHGEQFF
TGCGCCAGCAGTGAGTACCGTTCGCACGGTGAGCAGTTCTTC
>TRBV5-8|-|TRBJ2-5|TRBD1
CASNTGARETQYF
TGTGCCAGCAACACAGGGGCGCGGGAGACCCAGTACTTC
>TRBV4-1|-|TRBJ1-2|TRBD1
CASSPTGLNYGYTF
TGCGCCAGCAGCCCGACAGGGCTGAACTATGGCTACACCTTC
>TRBV7-2|few|TRBJ1-2|-
CASSLFTPGSSRGYTF
TGTGCCAGCAGCTTATTTACTCCGGGGAGCTCACGTGGCTACACCTTC
>TRBV5-1|-|TRBJ2-3|TRBD2
CASSLSGGPGDTQYF
TGCGCCAGCAGCTTGTCGGGAGGGCCCGGAGATACGCAGTATTTT
>TRBV6-6|-|TRBJ2-7|-
CASSSAGYEQYF
TGTGCCAGCAGTTCAGCGGGCTACGAGCAGTACTTC
>TRBV5-4|-|TRBJ1-2|TRBD1
CASSLHRGRNYDGYTF
TGTGCCAGCAGCTTGCACAGGGGGCGCAATTATGATGGCTACACCTTC
>TRBV28|-|TRBJ2-7|TRBD1
CASSLRTGWAYEQYF
TGTGCCAGCAGTTTAAGGACAGGGTGGGCCTACGAGCAGTACTTC
>TRBV28|-|TRBJ1-1|-
CASTPQNTEAFF
TGTGCCAGCACCCCCCAGAACACTGAAGCTTTCTTT
>TRBV9|-|TRBJ2-3|TRBD2
CASSPVVAGGTDTQYF
TGTGCCAGCAGCCCTGTCGTAGCGGGAGGCACAGATACGCAGTATTTT
>TRBV4-3|-|TRBJ1-2|TRBD1
CASSHDRGRATGYTF
TGCGCCAGCAGCCACGACAGGGGGCGGGCCACGGGCTACACCTTC
>TRBV7-2|-|TRBJ1-2|-
CASSLDAGYGYTF
TGTGCCAGCAGCTTAGACGCGGGCTATGGCTACACCTTC
>TRBV10-1|once|TRBJ2-1|-
CASSEWDGSSYNEQFF
TGCGCCAGCAGTGAGTGGGACGGGAGCTCCTACAATGAGCAGTTCTTC
>TRBV5-6|few|TRBJ1-5|-
CASSLVRGGSNQPQHF
TGTGCCAGCAGCTTGGTCAGGGGTGGGAGCAATCAGCCCCAGCATTTT
>TRBV13|-|TRBJ2-1|-
CASSLSGNEQFF
TGTGCCAGCAGCTTATCAGGGAATGAGCAGTTCTTC
>TRBV28|-|TRBJ2-7|TRBD2
CASSLVLAGSSYEQYF
TGTGCCAGCAGTTTGGTACTAGCGGGAAGTTCCTACGAGCAGTACTTC
>TRBV7-9|-|TRBJ2-7|TRBD1
CASSRPGQGHYEQYF
TGTGCCAGCAGCCGCCCGGGACAGGGGCACTACGAGCAGTACTTC
>TRBV4-1|-|TRBJ2-5|TRBD1
CASSVDRLGETQYF
TGCGCCAGCAGCGTGGACAGGCTAGGGGAGACCCAGTACTTC
>TRBV6-6|-|TRBJ1-1|TRBD1
CASSYTRTGGTEAFF
TGTGCCAGCAGTTACACCAGGACAGGAGGTACTGAAGCTTTCTTT
>TRBV5-1|-|TRBJ1-2|-
CASSFERGAINYGYTF
TGCGCCAGCAGCTTTGAACGGGGGGCGATTAACTATGGCTACACCTTC
>TRBV9|-|TRBJ2-7|TRBD2
CASSELAGELEEQYF
TGTGCCAGCAGCGAACTAGCGGGAGAGCTTGAGGAGCAGTACTTC
>TRBV4-1|-|TRBJ1-1|TRBD1
CASSQVLTGGLAEAFF
TGCGCCAGCAGCCAAGTCTTAACAGGGGGCCTGGCTGAAGCTTTCTTT
>TRBV4-2|-|TRBJ2-1|-
CASSQDALSSYNEQFF
TGTGCCAGCAGCCAAGATGCTTTGAGCTCCTACAATGAGCAGTTCTTC
>TRBV6-1|-|TRBJ2-7|-
CASSDTWTVGQYEQYF
TGTGCCAGCAGTGACACCTGGACAGTCGGACAGTACGAGCAGTACTTC
>TRBV10-3|-|TRBJ1-5|TRBD1
CAISESPLTGTGGPYSNQPQHF
TGTGCCATCAGTGAGTCGCCCCTCACCGGGACAGGGGGCCCCTATAGCAATCAGCCCCAGCATTTT
>TRBV10-3|once|TRBJ2-5|TRBD2
CAISEAGGHQEAQYF
TGTGCCATCAGTGAGGCGGGAGGGCACCAAGAGGCCCAGTACTTC
>TRBV27|few|TRBJ1-1|-
CASSFRGTSVTEAFF
TGTGCCAGCAGTTTCCGTGGGACATCCGTCACTGAAGCTTTCTTT